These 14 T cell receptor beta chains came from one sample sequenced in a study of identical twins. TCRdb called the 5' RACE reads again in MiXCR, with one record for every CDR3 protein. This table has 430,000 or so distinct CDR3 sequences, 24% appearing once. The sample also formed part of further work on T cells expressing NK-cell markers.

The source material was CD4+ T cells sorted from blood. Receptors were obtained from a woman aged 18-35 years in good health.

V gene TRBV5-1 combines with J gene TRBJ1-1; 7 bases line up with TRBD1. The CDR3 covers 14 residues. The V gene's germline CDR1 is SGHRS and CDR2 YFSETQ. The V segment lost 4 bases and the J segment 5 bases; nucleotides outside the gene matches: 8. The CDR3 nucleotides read TGCGCCAGCAGCGTCACAGGGGAGGGAACTGAAGCTTTCTTT. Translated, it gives CASSVTGEGTEAFF.

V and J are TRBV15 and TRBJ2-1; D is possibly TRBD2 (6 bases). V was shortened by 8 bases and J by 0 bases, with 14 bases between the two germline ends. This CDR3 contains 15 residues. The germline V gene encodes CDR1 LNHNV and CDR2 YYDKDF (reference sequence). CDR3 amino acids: CATVGRPNSYNEQFF. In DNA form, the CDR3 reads TGTGCCACCGTGGGGAGGCCCAACTCCTACAATGAGCAGTTCTTC.

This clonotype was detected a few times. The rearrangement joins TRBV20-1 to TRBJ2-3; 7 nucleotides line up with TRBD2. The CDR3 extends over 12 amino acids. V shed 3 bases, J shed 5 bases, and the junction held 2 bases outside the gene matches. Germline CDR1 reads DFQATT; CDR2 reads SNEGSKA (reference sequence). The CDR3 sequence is CSASGGVDTQYF. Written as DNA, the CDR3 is TGCAGTGCTAGTGGGGGGGTAGATACGCAGTATTTT.

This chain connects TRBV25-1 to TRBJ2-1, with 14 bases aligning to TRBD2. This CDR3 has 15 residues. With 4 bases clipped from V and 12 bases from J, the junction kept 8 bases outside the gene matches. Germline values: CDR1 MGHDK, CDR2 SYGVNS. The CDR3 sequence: CASSATGTSGSRQFF. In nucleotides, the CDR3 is TGTGCCAGCAGTGCCACCGGGACTAGCGGGAGTAGGCAGTTCTTC.

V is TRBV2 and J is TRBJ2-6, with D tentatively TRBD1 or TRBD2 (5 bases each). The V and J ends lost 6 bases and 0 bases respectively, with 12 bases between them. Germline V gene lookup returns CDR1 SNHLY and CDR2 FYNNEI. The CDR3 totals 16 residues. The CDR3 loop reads CASSRGSLSGANVLTF. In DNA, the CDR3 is TGTGCCAGCAGCCGGGGCAGCCTCTCTGGGGCCAACGTCCTGACTTTC.

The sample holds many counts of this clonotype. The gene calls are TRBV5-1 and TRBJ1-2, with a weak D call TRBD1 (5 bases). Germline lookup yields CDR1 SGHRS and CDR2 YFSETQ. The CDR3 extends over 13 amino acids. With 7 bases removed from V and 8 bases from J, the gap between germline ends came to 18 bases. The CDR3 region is CASSQGTEMGYTF. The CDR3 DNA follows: TGCGCCAGCTCCCAGGGCACCGAGATGGGCTACACCTTC.

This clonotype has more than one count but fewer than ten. The CDR3 sequence is CASSFGTPGELFF. DNA for the CDR3: TGCGCCAGCAGCTTCGGGACTCCTGGGGAGCTGTTTTTT. The rearrangement links TRBV5-1 to TRBJ2-2, with D perhaps matching TRBD2 (6 bases). Per the germline V gene, CDR1 is SGHRS and CDR2 is YFSETQ. The CDR3 runs to 13 residues. The ends were cut back, 2 bases at V and 8 bases at J, with 10 bases in the middle.

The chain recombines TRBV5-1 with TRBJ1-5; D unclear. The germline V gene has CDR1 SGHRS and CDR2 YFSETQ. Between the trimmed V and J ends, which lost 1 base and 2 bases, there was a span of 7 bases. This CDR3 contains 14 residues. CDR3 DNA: TGCGCCAGCAGCTTGAACAGCCGCAATCAGCCCCAGCATTTT. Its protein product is CASSLNSRNQPQHF. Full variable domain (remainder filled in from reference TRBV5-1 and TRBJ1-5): KAGVTQTPRYLIKTRGQQVTLSCSPISGHRSVSWYQQTPGQGLQFLFEYFSETQRNKGNFPGRFSGRQFSNSRSEMNVSTLELGDSALYLCASSLNSRNQPQHFGDGTRLSIL.

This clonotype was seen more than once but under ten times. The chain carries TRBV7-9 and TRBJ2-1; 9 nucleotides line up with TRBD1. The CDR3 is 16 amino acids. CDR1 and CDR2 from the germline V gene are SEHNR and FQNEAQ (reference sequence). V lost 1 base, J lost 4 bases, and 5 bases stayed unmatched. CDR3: CASSLGSGTGYNEQFF. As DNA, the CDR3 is TGTGCCAGCAGCTTAGGCTCCGGGACAGGGTACAATGAGCAGTTCTTC.

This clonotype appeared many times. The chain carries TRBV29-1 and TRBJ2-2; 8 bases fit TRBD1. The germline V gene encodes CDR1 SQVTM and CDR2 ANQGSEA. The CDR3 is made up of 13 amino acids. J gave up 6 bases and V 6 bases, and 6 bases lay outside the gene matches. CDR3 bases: TGCAGCGTCAGGACAGGGCGGGCCGGGGAGCTGTTTTTT. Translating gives CSVRTGRAGELFF.

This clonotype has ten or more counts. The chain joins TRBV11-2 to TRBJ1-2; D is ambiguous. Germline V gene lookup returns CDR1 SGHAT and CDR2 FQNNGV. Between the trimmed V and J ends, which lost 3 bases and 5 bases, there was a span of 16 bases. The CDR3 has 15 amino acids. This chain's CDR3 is CASSFAGSSQYGYTF. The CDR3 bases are TGTGCCAGCAGCTTCGCCGGGTCCTCACAATATGGCTACACCTTC.

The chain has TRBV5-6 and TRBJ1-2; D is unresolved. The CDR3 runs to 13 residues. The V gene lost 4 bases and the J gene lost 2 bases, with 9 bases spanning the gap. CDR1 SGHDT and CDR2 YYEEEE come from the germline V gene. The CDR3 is CASSPPGNYGYTF. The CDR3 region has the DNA TGTGCCAGCAGCCCGCCGGGAAACTATGGCTACACCTTC.

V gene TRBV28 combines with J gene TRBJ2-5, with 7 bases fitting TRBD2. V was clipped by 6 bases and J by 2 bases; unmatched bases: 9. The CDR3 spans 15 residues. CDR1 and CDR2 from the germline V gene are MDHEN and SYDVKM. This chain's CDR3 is CASRLPGGLQETQYF. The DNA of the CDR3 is TGTGCCAGCAGGCTCCCCGGGGGGTTACAAGAGACCCAGTACTTC.

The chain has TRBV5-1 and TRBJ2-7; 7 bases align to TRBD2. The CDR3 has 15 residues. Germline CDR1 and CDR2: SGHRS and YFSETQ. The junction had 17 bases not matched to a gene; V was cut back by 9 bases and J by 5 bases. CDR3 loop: CATRGDGSGVNEQYF. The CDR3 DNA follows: TGCGCCACCAGAGGGGACGGGAGCGGGGTGAACGAGCAGTACTTC.